Below are 13 T cell receptor beta chains sequenced from a single sample in a study of T cell responses to AZD1222 COVID-19 vaccine (dated by TCRdb to the early 2020s). The time point label corresponds to: baseline before first vaccination. Libraries were prepared through the immunoSEQ multiplex PCR assay. Imported from immuneACCESS, the table was reduced by TCRdb to in-frame sequences with V and J called. These copies leave out some clones; in studies compared against another copy, an unresolved V gene accounts for under half, and the cause of the remainder is not known. Within this sample are 84,000 or so clones, with 80% to 90% of them counted one time only. The leading ten clones occupy around 15% of the sample. This sample comprised peripheral blood, obtained on day 0 of AZD1222 vaccination. These receptors were taken from an adult in good health.

The chain links TRBV10-3 to TRBJ1-3; a possible D gene is TRBD1 (6 bases). V dropped 9 bases and J dropped 2 bases, with 20 bases sitting between them. The germline gives CDR1 ENHRY, CDR2 SYGVKD. The CDR3 has 16 amino acids. CDR3 region: CAITTGAGVAGNTIYF. CDR3 nucleotides: TGTGCCATTACGACAGGAGCCGGAGTGGCTGGAAACACCATATATTTT.

This clone was observed a few times. The rearrangement joins TRBV27 to TRBJ2-7; D perhaps matches TRBD2 (5 bases). Germline V gene data show CDR1 as MNHEY and CDR2 as SMNVEV (reference sequence). This CDR3 is 15 amino acids long. V was trimmed by 0 bases and J by 1 base, leaving 10 bases between them. CDR3 amino acids: CASSLSEGRSYEQYF. The CDR3 DNA reads TGTGCCAGCAGTTTATCCGAGGGCCGTTCCTACGAGCAGTACTTC.

This chain connects TRBV10-3 to TRBJ2-3; D is possibly TRBD1 (7 bases). Germline values: CDR1 ENHRY, CDR2 SYGVKD. This CDR3 spans 15 amino acids. Trimming pared 4 bases from V and 3 bases from J, leaving 14 bases between. CDR3 DNA sequence: TGTGCCATCAGTGCTTTACAGGGGAGGACAGATACGCAGTATTTT. It encodes CAISALQGRTDTQYF.

This clone appeared once. The chain links TRBV28 to TRBJ1-6, with TRBD1 identical over 10 bases. The CDR3 is made up of 15 amino acids. Trimming removed 4 bases from V and 7 bases from J; junction bases left unmatched: 4. CDR1 is MDHEN, CDR2 SYDVKM, per germline. The CDR3 DNA is TGTGCCAGCAGTTCCGGGACAGGGGACAATTCACCCCTCCACTTT. It encodes CASSSGTGDNSPLHF.

This chain joins TRBV7-2 and TRBJ2-1, with 9 bases lining up with TRBD2. With 7 bases clipped from V and 3 bases from J, the junction kept 16 bases outside the gene matches. Germline V CDR1 and CDR2: SGHTA, FQGNSA. The CDR3 extends over 18 amino acids. CDR3 in DNA: TGTGCCAGCACTCTCGGGGCTAGCGGGACCGGTCTCTACAATGAGCAGTTCTTC. This gives the protein CASTLGASGTGLYNEQFF.

The rearrangement uses TRBV7-9 and TRBJ2-1; possible D gene TRBD1, 5 bases. The CDR3 sequence is 15 residues long. CDR1 is SEHNR, CDR2 FQNEAQ, per germline (reference sequence). V gave up 0 bases and J gave up 6 bases, with 12 bases separating them. The CDR3 DNA is TGTGCCAGCAGCTTAGCGGGGCAGGGTACCAATGAGCAGTTCTTC. Amino acid sequence: CASSLAGQGTNEQFF. Using reference TRBV7-9 and TRBJ2-1 for the parts outside the CDR3, the full variable domain is DTGVSQNPRHKITKRGQNVTFRCDPISEHNRLYWYRQTLGQGPEFLTYFQNEAQLEKSRLLSDRFSAERPKGSFSTLEIQRTEQGDSAMYLCASSLAGQGTNEQFFGPGTRLTVL.

V usage is TRBV2 and J usage is TRBJ1-5; D uncertain. The germline V gene has CDR1 SNHLY and CDR2 FYNNEI. The V end lost 2 bases, the J end lost 4 bases, and 12 bases lay between the germline ends. The CDR3 covers 15 residues. The CDR3 loop reads CASSESRPSNQPQHF. CDR3 in DNA: TGTGCCAGCAGTGAAAGCAGGCCATCGAATCAGCCCCAGCATTTT.

This rearrangement joins TRBV10-3 to TRBJ1-2; 7 bases map to TRBD1. This CDR3 comprises 14 residues. Germline V gives CDR1 ENHRY, CDR2 SYGVKD. V trimming: 7 bases; J trimming: 4 bases; junction bases outside the gene matches: 9. CDR3 DNA sequence: TGTGCCATCAAAGCGGGACAGAACCTCTATGGCTACACCTTC. Protein product: CAIKAGQNLYGYTF.

The chain has TRBV7-9 and TRBJ2-1; the D gene is possibly TRBD1 (6 bases). The germline V gene encodes CDR1 SEHNR and CDR2 FQNEAQ (reference sequence). With 5 bases removed from V and 12 bases from J, the gap between germline ends came to 26 bases. This CDR3 has 16 amino acids. The CDR3 DNA is TGTGCCAGCAGCCCTAGAGGGGGTTGGGACGGATCTGGGCAGTTCTTC. Translation: CASSPRGGWDGSGQFF.

The chain uses TRBV5-1 and TRBJ1-6, with TRBD1 identical over 9 bases. The CDR3 spans 14 residues. CDR1 is SGHRS, CDR2 YFSETQ, per germline. V lost 4 bases and J lost 10; bases outside the gene matches: 6. The CDR3 DNA reads TGCGCCAGCAGCGCACAGGGGGCAGGGTCACCCCTCCACTTT. Its protein product is CASSAQGAGSPLHF. The full variable domain, its missing parts supplied by reference TRBV5-1 and TRBJ1-6, is KAGVTQTPRYLIKTRGQQVTLSCSPISGHRSVSWYQQTPGQGLQFLFEYFSETQRNKGNFPGRFSGRQFSNSRSEMNVSTLELGDSALYLCASSAQGAGSPLHFGNGTRLTVT.

The chain couples TRBV27 to TRBJ1-5; D remains ambiguous. The CDR3 loop spans 12 amino acids. Looked up from germline, CDR1 is MNHEY and CDR2 is SMNVEV (reference sequence). Trimming pared 8 bases from V and 2 bases from J, leaving 7 bases between. The CDR3 loop is CASRLGNQPQHF. The CDR3 DNA follows: TGTGCCAGCCGCCTCGGCAATCAGCCCCAGCATTTT.

V gene TRBV14 combines with J gene TRBJ1-1; D is unclear. Trimming removed 3 bases from V and 2 bases from J, with 7 bases in between. CDR1 and CDR2 (germline): SGHDN, FVKESK. The CDR3 length is 13 residues. The CDR3 spells CASSQTINTEAFF. As DNA, the CDR3 is TGTGCCAGCAGCCAGACTATAAACACTGAAGCTTTCTTT.

The chain couples TRBV13 to TRBJ2-5; possibly TRBD1 or TRBD2 for D (5 bases each). The CDR3 totals 16 residues. V was shortened by 0 bases and J by 5 bases, with 16 bases between the two germline ends. Germline CDR1 reads PRHDT; CDR2 reads FYEKMQ (reference sequence). CDR3 bases: TGTGCCAGCAGCTTAGGCCTGTCGGGGCCCATGGAGACCCAGTACTTC. Translation gives CASSLGLSGPMETQYF.